Included here is one TCR beta chain sequence, with context. Its matching antigen is unknown. Germline values: CDR1 SGHRS, CDR2 YFSETQ. This CDR3 comprises 16 residues. The V gene lost 0 bases and the J gene lost 11 bases, with 23 bases spanning the gap. The data stem from a study of cytomegalovirus exposure and HLA in healthy donors. Study as a whole: The Caucasian-associated ancestry cluster held 65% to 90% of more than 350 genotyped donors.

Healthy bone marrow donors made up the cohort. Nominal health characterized the donors when sampled, though unrecorded immune exposures were likely. Overall study results and limits: The later analysis indicated that the majority of CMV-associated TCR beta chains appeared HLA-restricted.

In the PCR, 60 Vbeta and 13 Jbeta primers were used. Assay used: immunoSEQ multiplex PCR; TCRdb lists only in-frame clones, some missing. Among some 120,000 clones listed, about three quarters were seen once. This chain joins TRBV5-1 and TRBJ1-1, with D perhaps TRBD1 (6 bases). This sequence was found in a human donor in good health. The specimen was PBMCs. CDR3 nucleotides: TGCGCCAGCAGCTTGGCCCCAAGACAGGCTGGTATGAACGCTTTCTTT. Residues: CASSLAPRQAGMNAFF.